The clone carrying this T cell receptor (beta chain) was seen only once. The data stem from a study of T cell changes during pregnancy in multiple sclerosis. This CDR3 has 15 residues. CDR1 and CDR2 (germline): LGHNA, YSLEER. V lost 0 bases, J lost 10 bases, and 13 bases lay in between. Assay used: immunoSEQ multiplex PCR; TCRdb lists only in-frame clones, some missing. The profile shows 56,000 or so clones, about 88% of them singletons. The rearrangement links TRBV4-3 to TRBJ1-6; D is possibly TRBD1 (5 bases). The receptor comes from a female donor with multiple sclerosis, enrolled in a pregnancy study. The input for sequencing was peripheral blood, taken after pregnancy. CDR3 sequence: CASSQDFTQGSPLHF. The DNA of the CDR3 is TGCGCCAGCAGCCAAGATTTCACCCAGGGATCACCCCTCCACTTT.